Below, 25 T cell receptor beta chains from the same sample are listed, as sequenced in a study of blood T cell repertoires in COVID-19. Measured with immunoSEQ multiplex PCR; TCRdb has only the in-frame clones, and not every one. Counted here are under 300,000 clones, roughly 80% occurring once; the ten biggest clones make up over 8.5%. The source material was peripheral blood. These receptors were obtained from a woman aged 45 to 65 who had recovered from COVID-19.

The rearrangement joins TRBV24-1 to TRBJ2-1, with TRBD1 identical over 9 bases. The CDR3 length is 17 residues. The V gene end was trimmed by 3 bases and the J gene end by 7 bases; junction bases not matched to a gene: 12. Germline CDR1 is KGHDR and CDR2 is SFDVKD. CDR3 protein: CATSDGLTGGAFNEQFF. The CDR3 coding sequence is TGTGCCACCAGTGATGGCCTGACAGGGGGGGCCTTTAATGAGCAGTTCTTC.

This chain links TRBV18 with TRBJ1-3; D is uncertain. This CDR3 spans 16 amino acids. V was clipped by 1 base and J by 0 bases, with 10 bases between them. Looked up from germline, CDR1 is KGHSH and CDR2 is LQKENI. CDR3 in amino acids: CASSPQTGSSGNTIYF. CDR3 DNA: TGTGCCAGCTCACCACAAACGGGGAGCTCTGGAAACACCATATATTTT.

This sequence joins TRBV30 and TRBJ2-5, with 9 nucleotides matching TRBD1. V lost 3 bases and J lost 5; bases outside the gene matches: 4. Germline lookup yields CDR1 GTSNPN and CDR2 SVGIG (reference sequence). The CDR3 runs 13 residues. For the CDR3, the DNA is TGTGCCTGGAGCCCCGGGACAGGGGAGACCCAGTACTTC. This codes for CAWSPGTGETQYF.

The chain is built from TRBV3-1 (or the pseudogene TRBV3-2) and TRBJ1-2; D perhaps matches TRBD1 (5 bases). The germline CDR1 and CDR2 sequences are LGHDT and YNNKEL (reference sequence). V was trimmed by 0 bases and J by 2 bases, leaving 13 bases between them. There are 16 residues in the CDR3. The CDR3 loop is CASSQDVSTANYGYTF. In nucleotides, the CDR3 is TGTGCCAGCAGCCAAGATGTTTCGACAGCGAACTATGGCTACACCTTC.

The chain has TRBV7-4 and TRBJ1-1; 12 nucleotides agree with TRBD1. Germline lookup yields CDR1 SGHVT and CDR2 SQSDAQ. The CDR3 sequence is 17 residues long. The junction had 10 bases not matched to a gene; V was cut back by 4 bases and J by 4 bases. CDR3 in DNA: TGTGCCAGCAGCTCCTGGGACAGGGGGCCATTGTGCACTGAAGCTTTCTTT. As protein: CASSSWDRGPLCTEAFF.

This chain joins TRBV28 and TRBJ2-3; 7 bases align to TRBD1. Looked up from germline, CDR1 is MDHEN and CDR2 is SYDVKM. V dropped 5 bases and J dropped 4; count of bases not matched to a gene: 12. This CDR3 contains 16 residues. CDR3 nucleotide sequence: TGTGCCAGCAGTCCTCCCTGGGGGCAGGGGGCAGATACGCAGTATTTT. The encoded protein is CASSPPWGQGADTQYF.

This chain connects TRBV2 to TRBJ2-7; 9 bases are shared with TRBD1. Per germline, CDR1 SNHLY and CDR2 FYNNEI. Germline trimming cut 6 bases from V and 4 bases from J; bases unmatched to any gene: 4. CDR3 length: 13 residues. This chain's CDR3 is CASRGQGLYEQYF. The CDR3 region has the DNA TGTGCCAGCAGGGGACAGGGACTTTACGAGCAGTACTTC. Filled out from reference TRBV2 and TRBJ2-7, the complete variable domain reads EPEVTQTPSHQVTQMGQEVILRCVPISNHLYFYWYRQILGQKVEFLVSFYNNEISEKSEIFDDQFSVERPDGSNFTLKIRSTKLEDSAMYFCASRGQGLYEQYFGPGTRLTVT.

CDR3 nucleotides: TGTGCCTGGACAAGCACAGATACGCAGTATTTT. Its protein product is CAWTSTDTQYF. V gene TRBV30 combines with J gene TRBJ2-3; D is ambiguous. Per germline, CDR1 GTSNPN and CDR2 SVGIG (reference sequence). The CDR3 spans 11 residues. V was pared by 4 bases and J by 0 bases, with 2 bases between.

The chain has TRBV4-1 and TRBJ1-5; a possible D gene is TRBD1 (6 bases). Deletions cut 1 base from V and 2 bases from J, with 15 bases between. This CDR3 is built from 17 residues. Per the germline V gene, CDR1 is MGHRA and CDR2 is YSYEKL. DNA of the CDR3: TGCGCCAGCAGCCAAGTCCCAGGGGTTATCGGCAATCAGCCCCAGCATTTT. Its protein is CASSQVPGVIGNQPQHF.

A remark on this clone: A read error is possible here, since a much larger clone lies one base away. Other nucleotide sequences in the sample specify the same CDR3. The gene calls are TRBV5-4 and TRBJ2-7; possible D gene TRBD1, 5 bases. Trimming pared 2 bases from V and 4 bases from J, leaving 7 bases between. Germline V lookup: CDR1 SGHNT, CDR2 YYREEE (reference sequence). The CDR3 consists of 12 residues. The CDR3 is CASSFQGYEQYF. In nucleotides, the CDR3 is TGTGCCAGCAGCTTTCAGGGTTACGAGCAGTACTTC.

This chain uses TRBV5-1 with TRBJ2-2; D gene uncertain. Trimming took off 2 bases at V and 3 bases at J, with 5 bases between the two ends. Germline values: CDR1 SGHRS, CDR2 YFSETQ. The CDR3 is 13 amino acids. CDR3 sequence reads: CASSFPDTGELFF. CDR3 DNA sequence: TGCGCCAGCAGCTTTCCAGACACCGGGGAGCTGTTTTTT.

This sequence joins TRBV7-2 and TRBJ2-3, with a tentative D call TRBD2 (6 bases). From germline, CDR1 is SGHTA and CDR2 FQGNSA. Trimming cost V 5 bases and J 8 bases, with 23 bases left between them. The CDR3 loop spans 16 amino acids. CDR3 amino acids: CASSLWVAAVGGTQYF. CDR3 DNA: TGTGCCAGCAGCCTGTGGGTAGCGGCGGTGGGGGGTACGCAGTATTTT.

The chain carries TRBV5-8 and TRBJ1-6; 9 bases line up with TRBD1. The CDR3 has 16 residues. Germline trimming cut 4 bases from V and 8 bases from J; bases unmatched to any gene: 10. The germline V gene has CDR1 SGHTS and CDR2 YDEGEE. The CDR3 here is CASSLAGTGPYSPLHF. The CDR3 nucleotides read TGTGCCAGCAGCCTGGCCGGGACAGGGCCGTATTCACCCCTCCACTTT.

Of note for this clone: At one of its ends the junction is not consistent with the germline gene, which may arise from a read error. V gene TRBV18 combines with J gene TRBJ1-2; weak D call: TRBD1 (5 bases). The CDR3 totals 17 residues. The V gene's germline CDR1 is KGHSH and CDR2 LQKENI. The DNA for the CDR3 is TGTGCCAGCTCCCCACTCCCTGGGGGGTTTGTAAACTATGGCTACACCTTC. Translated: CASSPLPGGFVNYGYTF.

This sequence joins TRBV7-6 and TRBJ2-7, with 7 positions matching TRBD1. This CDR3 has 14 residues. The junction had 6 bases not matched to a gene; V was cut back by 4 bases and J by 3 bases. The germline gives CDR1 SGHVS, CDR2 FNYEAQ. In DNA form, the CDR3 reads TGTGCCAGCAGCTCAGGGGGAGCCCACTACGAGCAGTACTTC. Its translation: CASSSGGAHYEQYF.

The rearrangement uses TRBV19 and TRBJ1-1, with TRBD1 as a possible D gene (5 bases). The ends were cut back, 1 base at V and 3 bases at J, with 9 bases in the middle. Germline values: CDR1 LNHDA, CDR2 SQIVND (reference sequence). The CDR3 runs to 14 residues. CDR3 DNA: TGTGCCAGTAGTATAGCCCCAGGGCACACTGAAGCTTTCTTT. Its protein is CASSIAPGHTEAFF.

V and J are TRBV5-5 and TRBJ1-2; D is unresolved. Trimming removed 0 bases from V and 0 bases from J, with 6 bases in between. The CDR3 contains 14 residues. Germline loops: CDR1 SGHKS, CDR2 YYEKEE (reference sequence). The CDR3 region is CASSLDSSNYGYTF. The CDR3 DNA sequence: TGTGCCAGCAGCTTGGACAGCTCTAACTATGGCTACACCTTC.

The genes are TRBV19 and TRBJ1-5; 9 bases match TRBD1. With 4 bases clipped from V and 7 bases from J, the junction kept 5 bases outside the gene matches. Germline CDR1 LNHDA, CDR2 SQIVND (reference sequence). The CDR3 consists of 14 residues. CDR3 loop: CASSTGQGWQPQHF. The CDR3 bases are TGTGCCAGTAGTACCGGACAGGGGTGGCAGCCCCAGCATTTT.

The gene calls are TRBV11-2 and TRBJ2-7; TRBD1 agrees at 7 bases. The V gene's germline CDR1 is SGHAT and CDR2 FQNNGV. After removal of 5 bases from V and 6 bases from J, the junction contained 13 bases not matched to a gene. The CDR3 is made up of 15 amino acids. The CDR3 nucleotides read TGTGCCAGCAGCCTTGGAGCACAGGGGAGTCGCGAGCAGTACTTC. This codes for CASSLGAQGSREQYF.

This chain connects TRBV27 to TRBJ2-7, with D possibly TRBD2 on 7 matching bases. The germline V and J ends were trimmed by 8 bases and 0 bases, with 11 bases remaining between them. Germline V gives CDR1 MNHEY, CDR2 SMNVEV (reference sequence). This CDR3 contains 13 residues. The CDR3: CASGEGVSYEQYF. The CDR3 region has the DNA TGTGCCAGCGGGGAGGGGGTCTCCTACGAGCAGTACTTC.

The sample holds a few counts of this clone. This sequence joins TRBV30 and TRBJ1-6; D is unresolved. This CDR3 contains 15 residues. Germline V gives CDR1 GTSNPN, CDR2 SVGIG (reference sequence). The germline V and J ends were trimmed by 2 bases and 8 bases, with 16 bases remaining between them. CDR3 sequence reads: CAWSPNNGIYSPLHF. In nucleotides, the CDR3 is TGTGCCTGGAGTCCCAACAACGGGATTTATTCACCCCTCCACTTT.

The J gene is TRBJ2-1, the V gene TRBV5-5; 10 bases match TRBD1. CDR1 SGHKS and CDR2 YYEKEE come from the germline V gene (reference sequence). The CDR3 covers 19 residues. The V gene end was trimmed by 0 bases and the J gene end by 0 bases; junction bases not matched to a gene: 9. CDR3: CASSLGVGDRGSSYNEQFF. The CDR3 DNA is TGTGCCAGCAGCTTGGGTGTGGGGGACAGGGGAAGCTCCTACAATGAGCAGTTCTTC.

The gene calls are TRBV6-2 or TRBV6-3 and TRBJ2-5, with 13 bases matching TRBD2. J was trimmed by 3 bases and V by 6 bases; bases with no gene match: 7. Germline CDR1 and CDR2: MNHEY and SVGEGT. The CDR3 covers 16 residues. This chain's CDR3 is CASSLLAGGKKETQYF. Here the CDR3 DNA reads TGTGCCAGCAGCCTACTAGCGGGGGGGAAAAAAGAGACCCAGTACTTC.

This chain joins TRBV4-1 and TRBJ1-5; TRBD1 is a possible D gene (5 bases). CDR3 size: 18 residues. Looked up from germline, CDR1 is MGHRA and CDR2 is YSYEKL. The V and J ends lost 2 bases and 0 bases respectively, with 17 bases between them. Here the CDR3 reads CASSQYSGAGGSNQPQHF. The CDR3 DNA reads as TGCGCCAGCAGCCAATATAGCGGGGCGGGAGGTAGCAATCAGCCCCAGCATTTT.

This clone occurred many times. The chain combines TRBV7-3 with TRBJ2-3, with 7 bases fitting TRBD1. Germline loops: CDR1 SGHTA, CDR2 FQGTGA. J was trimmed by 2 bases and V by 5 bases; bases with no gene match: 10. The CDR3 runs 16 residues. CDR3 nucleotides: TGTGCCAGCAGCCCGGATGGGACAGACGCCACAGATACGCAGTATTTT. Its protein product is CASSPDGTDATDTQYF.